What follows are 19 T cell receptor beta chains derived from one specimen sequenced in a study of blood T cell repertoires in COVID-19. Repertoires were generated with immunoSEQ multiplex PCR, while TCRdb's copy carries only in-frame clones and drops some. The sample holds around 140,000 clones, approximately 90% seen once. The specimen sequenced was peripheral blood. These receptors were collected from a woman aged 50 to 60 with active or convalescent COVID-19.

The chain couples TRBV7-3 to TRBJ2-1; no reliable D call. V was cut by 0 bases and J by 6 bases, with 9 bases left in between. Per the germline V gene, CDR1 is SGHTA and CDR2 is FQGTGA. The CDR3 is made up of 14 amino acids. CDR3 bases: TGTGCCAGCAGCTTAACGGCCGCAAGCAATGAGCAGTTCTTC. As protein: CASSLTAASNEQFF.

This chain uses TRBV5-5 with TRBJ2-5; maybe TRBD2 (6 bases). The CDR3 consists of 14 residues. Germline V gene sequence: CDR1 SGHKS, CDR2 YYEKEE (reference sequence). With 0 bases removed from V and 4 bases from J, the gap between germline ends came to 10 bases. CDR3 protein: CASSLGLVGETQYF. The CDR3 DNA follows: TGTGCCAGCAGCTTGGGACTAGTTGGAGAGACCCAGTACTTC.

The chain combines TRBV6-5 with TRBJ1-2, with 7 bases that match TRBD1. The CDR3 extends over 13 amino acids. The V and J ends lost 6 bases and 4 bases, in that order; junction bases with no gene match: 5. Germline V gene lookup returns CDR1 MNHEY and CDR2 SVGAGI. The CDR3 region has the DNA TGTGCCAGCAGACCTAGGACAGGCTATGGCTACACCTTC. Translation: CASRPRTGYGYTF.

V gene TRBV11-2 combines with J gene TRBJ2-3; TRBD1 matches at 10 bases. The CDR3 covers 14 residues. With V trimmed by 4 bases and J by 5 bases, 3 bases remained unmatched. Germline CDR1 and CDR2: SGHAT and FQNNGV. This chain's CDR3 is CASSSRDRGDTQYF. The CDR3 region has the DNA TGTGCCAGCAGCTCCCGGGACAGGGGAGATACGCAGTATTTT.

The rearrangement uses TRBV5-1 and TRBJ2-7, with D possibly being TRBD1 (5 bases). The CDR3 extends over 15 amino acids. The germline gives CDR1 SGHRS, CDR2 YFSETQ. Trimming shortened V by 1 base and J by 0 bases, and 11 bases separated the two germline ends. The CDR3 DNA reads as TGCGCCAGCAGCTTGACCCTTGACAGCTCCTACGAGCAGTACTTC. Its protein is CASSLTLDSSYEQYF.

The chain carries TRBV6-2 or TRBV6-3 and TRBJ1-2, with 9 bases that match TRBD1. The germline CDR1 and CDR2 sequences are MNHEY and SVGEGT. This CDR3 is 14 amino acids long. V lost 5 bases, J lost 4 bases, and 5 bases stayed unmatched. The CDR3 nucleotides read TGTGCCAGCAGTACGGGACAGGGAGGCTATGGCTACACCTTC. It is translated as CASSTGQGGYGYTF.

The chain recombines TRBV6-2 or TRBV6-3 with TRBJ2-7, with 9 positions matching TRBD2. This CDR3 spans 16 amino acids. The V and J ends lost 2 bases and 5 bases, in that order; junction bases with no gene match: 10. Germline V gene lookup returns CDR1 MNHEY and CDR2 SVGEGT. CDR3 in DNA: TGTGCCAGCAGTTACCCAATTAGCGGGAGACCCCACGAGCAGTACTTC. Translating it yields CASSYPISGRPHEQYF.

This chain connects TRBV12-3 or TRBV12-4 to TRBJ2-1; 7 bases fit TRBD2. This CDR3 is built from 13 residues. Trimming removed 3 bases from V and 7 bases from J; junction bases left unmatched: 3. The CDR3 DNA sequence: TGTGCCAGCAGTTTCGGGGGGACTAATGAGCAGTTCTTC. This codes for CASSFGGTNEQFF.

This chain uses TRBV10-3 with TRBJ2-2; no firm D call. V lost 4 bases and J 8 bases, leaving 14 bases between the germline ends. The CDR3 is 14 amino acids. Per the germline V gene, CDR1 is ENHRY and CDR2 is SYGVKD. In DNA form, the CDR3 reads TGTGCCATCAGTGTCCAGGAAGGTACTGGGGAGCTGTTTTTT. As protein: CAISVQEGTGELFF.

This sequence joins TRBV7-2 and TRBJ2-3; TRBD1 matches at 7 bases. CDR1 and CDR2 (germline): SGHTA, FQGNSA. The V and J ends lost 2 bases and 0 bases, in that order; junction bases with no gene match: 2. This CDR3 is built from 15 residues. CDR3 sequence reads: CASSLLGGSTDTQYF. CDR3 in DNA: TGTGCCAGCAGCTTATTAGGGGGCAGCACAGATACGCAGTATTTT. The entire variable domain, with the rest obtained from reference TRBV7-2 and TRBJ2-3, is as follows: GAGVSQSPSNKVTEKGKDVELRCDPISGHTALYWYRQSLGQGLEFLIYFQGNSAPDKSGLPSDRFSAERTGGSVSTLTIQRTQQEDSAVYLCASSLLGGSTDTQYFGPGTRLTVL.

V is TRBV6-1 and J is TRBJ1-2, with TRBD1 identical over 7 bases. After removal of 1 base from V and 1 base from J, the junction contained 12 bases not matched to a gene. Per germline, CDR1 MNHNS and CDR2 SASEGT. The CDR3 totals 18 residues. The CDR3 protein is CASSEEGRDRRYNYGYTF. The CDR3 nucleotides are TGTGCCAGCAGTGAAGAGGGACGGGACAGACGCTATAACTATGGCTACACCTTC.

The chain recombines TRBV12-3 or TRBV12-4 with TRBJ1-2; D unclear. CDR3 size: 12 residues. The V end was cut by 2 bases, the J end by 7 bases, with 8 bases between. The CDR3 sequence: CASSLYSGGYTF. In nucleotides, the CDR3 is TGTGCCAGCAGTTTATATTCAGGTGGCTACACCTTC.

This clone occurred many times. The sample holds other DNA sequences that translate to the same CDR3. The chain joins TRBV7-9 to TRBJ1-2; 7 nucleotides align to TRBD1. Per germline, CDR1 SEHNR and CDR2 FQNEAQ (reference sequence). The CDR3 has 16 residues. J lost 4 bases, V lost 1 base, and 9 bases had no gene match. CDR3 DNA sequence: TGTGCCAGCAGCTTAGGAGGGGGCAGCCCCATCTATGGCTACACCTTC. Its translation: CASSLGGGSPIYGYTF.

The V gene is TRBV19, the J gene TRBJ2-7, with a possible D match to TRBD1 (6 bases). The CDR3 consists of 15 residues. V lost 2 bases, J lost 2 bases, and 13 bases lay in between. Germline values: CDR1 LNHDA, CDR2 SQIVND (reference sequence). CDR3 sequence (DNA): TGTGCCAGTAGTATAAAACAGGGCTCAACCTACGAGCAGTACTTC. Translation: CASSIKQGSTYEQYF.

The chain recombines TRBV11-2 with TRBJ1-2, with TRBD1 identical over 9 bases. The ends lost 7 bases at V and 5 bases at J; junction bases unmatched: 5. The V gene's germline CDR1 is SGHAT and CDR2 FQNNGV. The CDR3 runs 13 residues. CDR3 protein: CASTPGQGYGYTF. DNA for the CDR3: TGTGCCAGCACTCCGGGACAGGGTTATGGCTACACCTTC.

V gene TRBV5-1 combines with J gene TRBJ1-1, with a possible D match to TRBD1 (5 bases). Germline assignment: CDR1 SGHRS and CDR2 YFSETQ. Trimming took off 2 bases at V and 1 base at J, with 9 bases between the two ends. This CDR3 is 14 amino acids long. The DNA for the CDR3 is TGCGCCAGCAGCTTCGGGGGTGAGAACACTGAAGCTTTCTTT. This translates into CASSFGGENTEAFF.

V gene TRBV6-5 combines with J gene TRBJ1-1; the D gene is possibly TRBD1 (6 bases). From germline, CDR1 is MNHEY and CDR2 SVGAGI. The germline V and J ends were trimmed by 8 bases and 7 bases, with 11 bases remaining between them. CDR3 length: 11 amino acids. DNA of the CDR3: TGTGCCAGCCAAGGGACACGTGAAGCTTTCTTT. As protein: CASQGTREAFF.

The chain couples TRBV5-1 to TRBJ2-1; D unclear. V gave up 0 bases and J gave up 3 bases, with 4 bases separating them. The CDR3 contains 13 residues. The germline CDR1 and CDR2 sequences are SGHRS and YFSETQ. CDR3 DNA sequence: TGCGCCAGCAGCTTGGACGGCTACAATGAGCAGTTCTTC. Protein sequence: CASSLDGYNEQFF. Filled out from reference TRBV5-1 and TRBJ2-1, the complete variable domain reads KAGVTQTPRYLIKTRGQQVTLSCSPISGHRSVSWYQQTPGQGLQFLFEYFSETQRNKGNFPGRFSGRQFSNSRSEMNVSTLELGDSALYLCASSLDGYNEQFFGPGTRLTVL.

This clone showed up just a few times. The chain is built from TRBV2 and TRBJ2-5; 7 bases agree with TRBD2. Germline loops: CDR1 SNHLY, CDR2 FYNNEI. V shed 3 bases and J 3 bases; nucleotides not matched to a gene: 4. CDR3 length: 14 amino acids. CDR3: CASSEQRDEETQYF. CDR3 DNA: TGTGCCAGCAGTGAGCAGCGGGACGAAGAGACCCAGTACTTC.